This TCR beta chain was found in a study of blood T cell repertoires in COVID-19 (TCRdb year 2020). About the investigation overall: Samples from collaborators originated in the United States, Italy and Spain and spanned both the acute and convalescent phases of COVID-19. The prospective study material was composed of cDNA or gDNA derived from T cells, B-cell-depleted T cells, or PBMCs. Deeply sampled blood TCRbeta repertoires from subjects exposed to, actively infected with, or recovered from COVID-19 were included in the dataset. The repertoires were released in a freely available public database intended as a resource for research on the immune response to SARS-CoV-2. The samples were drawn from the first 160 participants of the ongoing ImmuneRACE study and from 1,254 subjects provided by 6 global collaborators. A de-identified subject ID, COVID-19 status, age in years and sex were almost always included in the sample metadata. Where available, HLA class I and class II types were taken from metadata supplied by the sample provider and were not determined by assay-based typing.

Results and caveats for the whole study, not just this receptor: Clinical and demographic metadata were provided uncurated, with the amount varying by source and participant.

Collaborating institutions collected whole blood in K2EDTA tubes following their own protocols. For TCRbeta analysis, collaborators shipped samples in one of three forms: frozen whole blood, isolated PBMCs, or DNA extracted from either of those sample types. Note on this clone: The clone's antigen remains unknown. No clone much larger than this one lies a single base away; base qualities are absent.

The immunoSEQ Assay, a bias-controlled multiplex PCR, was used to amplify TCRbeta CDR3 regions from genomic DNA. The original methods were these. The number of nucleated cells in each sample was estimated by amplification of reference gene primers within the assay. To quantify the absolute abundance of each unique TCRbeta CDR3 rearrangement, sequence reads were collapsed and filtered. For each sample, productive Simpson clonality was calculated as the square root of Simpson's diversity index across productive rearrangements. The clones in this table, taken by TCRdb from immuneACCESS, are in-frame only. Not every clone is retained; where verified, under half of the shortfall comes from an unresolved V gene, and the cause of the rest is unknown. V and J calls and clone size are those listed in that table; D and trimming were worked out from the DNA. This sample is represented by roughly 150,000 clones; 70% to 90% of them were singletons. About 5% of the sample is taken by the ten largest.

The CDR3 has 13 amino acids, counting the end cysteine and phenylalanine. Only the CDR3 part of the read is kept: 39 bases, read in frame from the first base. CDR1 and CDR2 were assigned from the germline V gene as SGHRS and YFSETQ. Between the V and J ends, shortened by 1 base and 5 bases respectively, the junction contains 10 bases. In this chain, TRBV5-1 is recombined with TRBJ2-7; TRBD1 is possibly the D segment (6 matching bases). This receptor was taken from a human donor in a cohort sampled during active COVID-19. Sequenced sample: peripheral blood. CDR3 reads: CASSLWGRDEQYF. The nucleotide sequence is TGCGCCAGCAGCTTGTGGGGGCGGGACGAGCAGTACTTC.